This T cell receptor (beta chain) comes out of a study of T cell responses to AZD1222 COVID-19 vaccine. Study-wide findings and caveats: Nearly half of unique spike-specific TCRs reportedly avoided B.1.351 and B.1.1.7 mutated regions. Most donors were white British and more were female, and clonal diversity was possibly underestimated. Vaccine-associated CD4 TCRs spanned spike, dominant at 160-218 and 743-854. Repertoire sampling occurred only after the peak T cell response.

This CDR3 is 11 amino acids long. V lost 7 bases, J lost 5 bases, and 11 bases lay in between. Germline CDR1 is GTSNPN and CDR2 is SVGIG (reference sequence). Method: immunoSEQ multiplex PCR; TCRdb's copy keeps in-frame clones and lacks some. The profile shows some 170,000 clones, about 90% of them singletons. This clone was recorded only once. The antigen is unknown. The specimen was peripheral blood, collected 28 days after the second AZD1222 dose. V is TRBV30 and J is TRBJ1-2; D not certain. The sequence was collected from an adult who received the AZD1222 COVID-19 vaccine. This chain's CDR3 is CASHRAYGYTF. CDR3 in DNA: TGTGCCTCCCACCGGGCTTATGGCTACACCTTC.